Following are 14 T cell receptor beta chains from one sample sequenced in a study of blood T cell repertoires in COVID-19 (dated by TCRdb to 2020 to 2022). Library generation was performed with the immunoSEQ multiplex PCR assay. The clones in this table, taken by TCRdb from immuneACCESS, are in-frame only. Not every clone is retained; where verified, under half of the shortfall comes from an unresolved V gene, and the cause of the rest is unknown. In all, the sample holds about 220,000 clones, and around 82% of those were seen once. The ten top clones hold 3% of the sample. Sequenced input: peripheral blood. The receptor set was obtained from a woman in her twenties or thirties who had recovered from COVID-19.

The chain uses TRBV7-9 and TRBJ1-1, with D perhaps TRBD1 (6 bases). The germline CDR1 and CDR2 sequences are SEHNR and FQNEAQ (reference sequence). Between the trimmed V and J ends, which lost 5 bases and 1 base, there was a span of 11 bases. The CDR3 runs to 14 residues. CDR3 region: CASSPDSPNTEAFF. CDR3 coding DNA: TGTGCCAGCAGCCCGGACAGCCCGAACACTGAAGCTTTCTTT.

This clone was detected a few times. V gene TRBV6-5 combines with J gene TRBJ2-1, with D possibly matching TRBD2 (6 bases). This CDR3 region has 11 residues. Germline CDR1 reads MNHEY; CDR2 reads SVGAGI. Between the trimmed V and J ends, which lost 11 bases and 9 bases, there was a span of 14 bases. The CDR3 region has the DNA TGTGCCGGGGGACTTTCGGGTGAGCAGTTCTTC. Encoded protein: CAGGLSGEQFF.

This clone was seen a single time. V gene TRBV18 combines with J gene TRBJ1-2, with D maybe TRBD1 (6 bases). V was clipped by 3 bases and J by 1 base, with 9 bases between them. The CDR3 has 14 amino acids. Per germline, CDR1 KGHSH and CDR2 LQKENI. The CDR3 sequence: CASSPAQGNYGYTF. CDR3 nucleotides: TGTGCCAGCTCACCCGCACAGGGTAACTATGGCTACACCTTC.

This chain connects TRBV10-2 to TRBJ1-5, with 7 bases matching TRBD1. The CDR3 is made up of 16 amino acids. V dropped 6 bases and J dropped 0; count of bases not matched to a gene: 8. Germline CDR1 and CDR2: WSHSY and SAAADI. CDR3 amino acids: CASRNGTVLSNQPQHF. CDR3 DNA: TGCGCCAGCAGAAACGGGACAGTTCTTAGCAATCAGCCCCAGCATTTT.

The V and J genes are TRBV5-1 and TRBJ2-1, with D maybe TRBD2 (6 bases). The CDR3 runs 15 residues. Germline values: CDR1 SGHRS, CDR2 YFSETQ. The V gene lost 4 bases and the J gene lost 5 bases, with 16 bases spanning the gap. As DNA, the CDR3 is TGCGCCAGCAGCCGGGGATCTAGCGAGGACAATGAGCAGTTCTTC. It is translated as CASSRGSSEDNEQFF.

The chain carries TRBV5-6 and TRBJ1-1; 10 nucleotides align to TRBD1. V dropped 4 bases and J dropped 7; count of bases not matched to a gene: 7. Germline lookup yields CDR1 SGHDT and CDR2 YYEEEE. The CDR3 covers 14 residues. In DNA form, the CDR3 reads TGTGCCAGCAGCAGAGGACAGGGGGGCGGTGAAGCTTTCTTT. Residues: CASSRGQGGGEAFF. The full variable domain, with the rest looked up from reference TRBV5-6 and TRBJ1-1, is DAGVTQSPTHLIKTRGQQVTLRCSPKSGHDTVSWYQQALGQGPQFIFQYYEEEERQRGNFPDRFSGHQFPNYSSELNVNALLLGDSALYLCASSRGQGGGEAFFGQGTRLTVV.

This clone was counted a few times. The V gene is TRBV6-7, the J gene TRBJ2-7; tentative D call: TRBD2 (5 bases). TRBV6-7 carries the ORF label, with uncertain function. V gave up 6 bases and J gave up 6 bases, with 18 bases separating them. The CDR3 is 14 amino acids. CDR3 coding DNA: TGTGCCAGCAGGCCACCCGGACTGGTTTTCGAGCAGTACTTC. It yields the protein CASRPPGLVFEQYF.

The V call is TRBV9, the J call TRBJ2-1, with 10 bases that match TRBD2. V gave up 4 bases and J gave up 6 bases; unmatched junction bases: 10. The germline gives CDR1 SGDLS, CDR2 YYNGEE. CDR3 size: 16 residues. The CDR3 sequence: CASSIKLAGYRNEQFF. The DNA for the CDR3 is TGTGCCAGCAGCATCAAACTAGCGGGGTATCGCAATGAGCAGTTCTTC.

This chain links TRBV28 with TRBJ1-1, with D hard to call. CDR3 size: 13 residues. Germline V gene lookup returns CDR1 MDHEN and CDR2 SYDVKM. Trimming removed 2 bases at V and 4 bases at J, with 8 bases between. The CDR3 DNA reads TGTGCCAGCAGTTTACCGGCAGGCACTGAAGCTTTCTTT. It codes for CASSLPAGTEAFF.

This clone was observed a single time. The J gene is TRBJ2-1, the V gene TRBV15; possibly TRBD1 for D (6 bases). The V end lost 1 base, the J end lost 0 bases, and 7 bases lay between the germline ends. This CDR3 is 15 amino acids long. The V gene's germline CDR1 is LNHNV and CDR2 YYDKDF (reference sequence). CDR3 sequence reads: CATSRVGGSYNEQFF. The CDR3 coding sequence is TGTGCCACCAGCAGAGTAGGGGGCTCCTACAATGAGCAGTTCTTC.

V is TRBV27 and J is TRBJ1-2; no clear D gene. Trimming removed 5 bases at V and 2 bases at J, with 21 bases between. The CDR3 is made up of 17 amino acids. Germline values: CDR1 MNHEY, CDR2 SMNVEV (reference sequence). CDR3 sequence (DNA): TGTGCCAGCAGTCCCACGTTCGGCGGGGTGCGGAACTATGGCTACACCTTC. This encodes CASSPTFGGVRNYGYTF.

This CDR3 is CASSPSAGNSPLHF. CDR3 coding DNA: TGTGCCAGTAGTCCCTCGGCAGGGAATTCACCCCTCCACTTT. The chain carries TRBV19 and TRBJ1-6; the D gene is possibly TRBD1 (5 bases). Germline V gene data show CDR1 as LNHDA and CDR2 as SQIVND (reference sequence). This CDR3 region has 14 residues. The germline V and J ends were trimmed by 5 bases and 7 bases, with 12 bases remaining between them.

The CDR3 DNA sequence: TGTGCCAGCTCGACAACAGGGATTAGCTCCTACGAGCAGTACTTC. This translates into CASSTTGISSYEQYF. V is TRBV28 and J is TRBJ2-7, with D perhaps matching TRBD1 (6 bases). With 8 bases removed from V and 0 bases from J, the gap between germline ends came to 17 bases. Germline V gene sequence: CDR1 MDHEN, CDR2 SYDVKM. There are 15 residues in the CDR3.

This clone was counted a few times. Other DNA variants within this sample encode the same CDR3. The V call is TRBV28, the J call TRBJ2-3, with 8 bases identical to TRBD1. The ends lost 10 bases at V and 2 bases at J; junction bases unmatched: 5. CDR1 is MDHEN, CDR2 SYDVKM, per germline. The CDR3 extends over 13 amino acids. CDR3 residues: CATRTGTTDTQYF. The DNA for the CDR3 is TGTGCCACCAGGACAGGGACCACAGATACGCAGTATTTT.